The 11 T cell receptor beta chains below all came from one sample that was sequenced in a study of blood T cell repertoires in COVID-19. The repertoire was sequenced with immunoSEQ multiplex PCR; TCRdb's copy has only in-frame clones and lacks some. This sample carries 150,000 to 200,000 clones, approximately 80% of them seen once, and the ten largest clones take 1.5%. Sequenced: peripheral blood. The source of these receptors is a human donor in a cohort sampled during active COVID-19.

This clone appeared a few times. The rearrangement joins TRBV7-9 to TRBJ1-2; D not certain. The CDR3 is 13 amino acids. Germline V gives CDR1 SEHNR, CDR2 FQNEAQ (reference sequence). The V end lost 0 bases, the J end lost 4 bases, and 6 bases lay between the germline ends. The CDR3 spells CASSLAGIYGYTF. CDR3 nucleotide sequence: TGTGCCAGCAGCTTAGCCGGGATCTATGGCTACACCTTC.

J is TRBJ1-5 and V is TRBV2, with TRBD1 matching over 7 bases. Germline values: CDR1 SNHLY, CDR2 FYNNEI. V gave up 4 bases and J gave up 4 bases; unmatched junction bases: 7. The CDR3 totals 15 residues. CDR3 nucleotides: TGTGCCAGCAGTGTAGGACAGGTTGTTAATCAGCCCCAGCATTTT. Translation gives CASSVGQVVNQPQHF.

V gene TRBV6-5 combines with J gene TRBJ2-7, with 12 bases matching TRBD2. The CDR3 contains 16 residues. Germline V gives CDR1 MNHEY, CDR2 SVGAGI. V shed 3 bases, J shed 6 bases, and the junction held 9 bases outside the gene matches. The CDR3 DNA follows: TGTGCCAGCAGTTATCTAGCGGGAGGGACCCCCCGCGAGCAGTACTTC. Translation gives CASSYLAGGTPREQYF.

This rearrangement joins TRBV4-1 to TRBJ2-7, with 9 positions matching TRBD2. The CDR3 consists of 15 residues. V was pared by 0 bases and J by 6 bases, with 6 bases of the junction left unmatched. The germline V gene has CDR1 MGHRA and CDR2 YSYEKL. The CDR3 DNA follows: TGCGCCAGCAGCCAAGATGGGACTAGCTTGTCCGAGCAGTACTTC. Residues: CASSQDGTSLSEQYF.

The chain uses TRBV19 and TRBJ2-7, with 7 positions matching TRBD2. CDR3 length: 13 residues. V shed 3 bases, J shed 6 bases, and the junction held 5 bases outside the gene matches. Germline lookup yields CDR1 LNHDA and CDR2 SQIVND (reference sequence). The CDR3 sequence is CASSIGGEREQYF. Here the CDR3 DNA reads TGTGCCAGTAGTATTGGGGGGGAGCGCGAGCAGTACTTC.

This rearrangement joins TRBV5-4 to TRBJ2-7; a weak D match, TRBD1 (6 bases). The germline CDR1 and CDR2 sequences are SGHNT and YYREEE (reference sequence). The CDR3 covers 13 residues. V shed 4 bases and J shed 1 base, with 9 bases lying between them. CDR3 region: CASSDGQSYEQYF. In nucleotides, the CDR3 is TGTGCCAGCAGCGACGGACAGTCCTACGAGCAGTACTTC.

This chain connects TRBV5-1 to TRBJ2-7; 9 nucleotides align to TRBD1. Germline trimming cut 4 bases from V and 7 bases from J; bases unmatched to any gene: 6. Germline V gene sequence: CDR1 SGHRS, CDR2 YFSETQ. The CDR3 consists of 13 residues. The CDR3 here is CASSKGQGGEQYF. CDR3 bases: TGCGCCAGCAGCAAGGGACAGGGAGGAGAGCAGTACTTC.

The sample holds one count of this clone. The rearrangement joins TRBV25-1 to TRBJ1-2, with 7 bases aligning to TRBD1. The germline V gene encodes CDR1 MGHDK and CDR2 SYGVNS. This CDR3 is built from 14 residues. V was pared by 5 bases and J by 6 bases, with 9 bases of the junction left unmatched. The CDR3 DNA follows: TGTGCCAGCAGTAGTATCGGACAGGAGAATGGCTACACCTTC. Its translation: CASSSIGQENGYTF.

The CDR3, as DNA: TGTGCCAGCAGCCACGACAGGCTTAGCTCCTACGAGCAGTACTTC. Translated, it gives CASSHDRLSSYEQYF. The chain links TRBV7-9 to TRBJ2-7, with a tentative D call TRBD1 (6 bases). V was pared by 5 bases and J by 0 bases, with 14 bases between. This CDR3 has 15 amino acids. Germline V gene sequence: CDR1 SEHNR, CDR2 FQNEAQ (reference sequence).

J is TRBJ1-2 and V is TRBV28; TRBD1 agrees at 9 bases. The trim removed 4 bases at V and 7 bases at J, leaving 16 bases unmatched. Germline CDR1 MDHEN, CDR2 SYDVKM. The CDR3 has 17 residues. The CDR3 is CASSSLGQGPSRSGYTF. CDR3 nucleotide sequence: TGTGCCAGCAGTTCCTTAGGACAGGGGCCGTCGAGGAGTGGCTACACCTTC.

V is TRBV5-1 and J is TRBJ2-7, with 12 bases identical to TRBD1. The germline gives CDR1 SGHRS, CDR2 YFSETQ. The CDR3 sequence is 15 residues long. V shed 7 bases and J 5 bases; nucleotides not matched to a gene: 10. The CDR3 DNA sequence: TGCGCCAGCGGAGTTGGGACAGGGGGCCTCCACGAGCAGTACTTC. It is translated as CASGVGTGGLHEQYF. The full variable domain, in which reference TRBV5-1 and TRBJ2-7 provide the parts outside the CDR3, is KAGVTQTPRYLIKTRGQQVTLSCSPISGHRSVSWYQQTPGQGLQFLFEYFSETQRNKGNFPGRFSGRQFSNSRSEMNVSTLELGDSALYLCASGVGTGGLHEQYFGPGTRLTVT.